What follows are 32 T cell receptor beta chains derived from one specimen sequenced in a study of graft-versus-host responses after intestinal transplantation. Clones were sequenced by immunoSEQ multiplex PCR, and TCRdb holds only the in-frame ones, with some missing. The profile shows fewer than 30,000 clones, 75% to 90% of them singletons. The sequencing used PBMCs, collected 450 to 490 days after intestinal transplant. These receptor sequences come from a human patient who received an intestinal transplant, so some T cells may come from the graft donor.

The rearrangement joins TRBV23-1 to TRBJ2-7; weak D call: TRBD1 (5 bases). TRBV23-1 is an ORF for which the function is uncertain. The CDR3 is made up of 16 amino acids. Trimming left V 4 bases short and J 1 base short, with 17 bases between. For the CDR3, the DNA is TGCGCCAGCAGTCTTCCCGACAGATGCTCTTCCTACGAGCAGTACTTC. Amino acid sequence: CASSLPDRCSSYEQYF.

The count of this clone is one. The V call is TRBV19, the J call TRBJ1-5, with D possibly TRBD1 on 5 matching bases. Germline CDR1 LNHDA, CDR2 SQIVND (reference sequence). This CDR3 comprises 15 residues. V was pared by 3 bases and J by 3 bases, with 12 bases between. CDR3 nucleotides: TGTGCCAGTAGTATTTGGGGCGTCGACAATCAGCCCCAGCATTTT. Translating it yields CASSIWGVDNQPQHF.

The chain employs TRBV7-9 and TRBJ2-1; 9 bases match TRBD1. CDR1 and CDR2 from the germline V gene are SEHNR and FQNEAQ (reference sequence). V was clipped by 5 bases and J by 8 bases; unmatched bases: 16. The CDR3 length is 17 residues. The CDR3 sequence: CASSHPTQGAVQYEQFF. The CDR3 DNA reads as TGTGCCAGCAGCCATCCGACACAGGGGGCAGTACAATATGAGCAGTTCTTC.

The chain is built from TRBV6-5 and TRBJ2-1, with 8 bases aligning to TRBD1. Germline CDR1 is MNHEY and CDR2 is SVGAGI. Trimming removed 0 bases from V and 4 bases from J; junction bases left unmatched: 5. This CDR3 is built from 16 residues. CDR3 protein: CASSYSQGADYNEQFF. The CDR3 DNA reads TGTGCCAGCAGTTACTCCCAGGGGGCAGATTACAATGAGCAGTTCTTC.

The CDR3 region has the DNA TGTGCCAGCAGTCAGGCCGGGACGGGGTATGAAGCTTTCTTT. Translating it yields CASSQAGTGYEAFF. This chain connects TRBV6-6 to TRBJ1-1; maybe TRBD1 (5 bases). V gave up 5 bases and J gave up 7 bases, with 17 bases separating them. CDR3 length: 14 residues. Germline assignment: CDR1 MNHNY and CDR2 SVGAGI (reference sequence).

The chain links TRBV9 to TRBJ1-2; D is unresolved. The V gene lost 3 bases and the J gene lost 3 bases, with 12 bases spanning the gap. The V gene's germline CDR1 is SGDLS and CDR2 YYNGEE. The CDR3 length is 14 residues. The CDR3 here is CASSARSDDYGYTF. CDR3 nucleotides: TGTGCCAGCAGCGCCAGATCCGACGACTATGGCTACACCTTC.

This sequence joins TRBV7-4 and TRBJ2-1, with 10 positions matching TRBD2. This CDR3 contains 17 residues. Germline V gives CDR1 SGHVT, CDR2 SQSDAQ. Germline trimming cut 3 bases from V and 1 base from J; bases unmatched to any gene: 6. The CDR3 loop reads CASSFSSGRGSYNEQFF. For the CDR3, the DNA is TGTGCCAGCAGCTTCTCTAGCGGGAGAGGGTCCTACAATGAGCAGTTCTTC. The full variable domain, in which reference TRBV7-4 and TRBJ2-1 provide the parts outside the CDR3, is GAGVSQSPRYKVAKRGRDVALRCDSISGHVTLYWYRQTLGQGSEVLTYSQSDAQRDKSGRPSGRFSAERPERSVSTLKIQRTEQGDSAVYLCASSFSSGRGSYNEQFFGPGTRLTVL.

The chain has TRBV18 and TRBJ1-3; tentatively, D is TRBD1 (6 bases). Germline loops: CDR1 KGHSH, CDR2 LQKENI. Between the trimmed V and J ends, which lost 1 base and 0 bases, there was a span of 10 bases. This CDR3 has 16 residues. CDR3 in DNA: TGTGCCAGCTCACCACTGCCGACAGGCTCTGGAAACACCATATATTTT. This sequence encodes CASSPLPTGSGNTIYF.

V and J are TRBV10-3 and TRBJ1-1, with 8 bases aligning to TRBD1. The trim removed 4 bases at V and 5 bases at J, leaving 3 bases unmatched. The CDR3 is 13 amino acids. Germline lookup yields CDR1 ENHRY and CDR2 SYGVKD. CDR3 DNA: TGTGCCATCAGTGGACAGGGGTTTACTGAAGCTTTCTTT. This translates into CAISGQGFTEAFF.

The chain recombines TRBV6-1 with TRBJ1-2; D possibly corresponds to TRBD1 (6 bases). The ends were cut back, 3 bases at V and 4 bases at J, with 21 bases in the middle. Germline values: CDR1 MNHNS, CDR2 SASEGT. CDR3 length equals 17 residues. Here the CDR3 DNA reads TGTGCCAGCAGTGATGACCTTCAGGGGCGCCGGGGCTATGGCTACACCTTC. Protein sequence: CASSDDLQGRRGYGYTF.

The gene calls are TRBV5-1 and TRBJ2-2; 7 bases are a match to TRBD2. The CDR3 length is 16 residues. CDR1 and CDR2 from the germline V gene are SGHRS and YFSETQ. J gave up 5 bases and V 6 bases, and 13 bases lay outside the gene matches. This chain's CDR3 is CASTLRGSLGTGELFF. The DNA for the CDR3 is TGCGCCAGCACCCTCCGCGGGAGTCTCGGGACCGGGGAGCTGTTTTTT.

This chain joins TRBV18 and TRBJ1-2; perhaps TRBD1 as D (6 bases). The CDR3 length is 16 residues. Trimming took off 3 bases at V and 3 bases at J, with 17 bases between the two ends. CDR1 is KGHSH, CDR2 LQKENI, per germline. DNA for the CDR3: TGTGCCAGCTCACCTCCCTCGCTTTCAGGGGACTATGGCTACACCTTC. Amino acids: CASSPPSLSGDYGYTF.

This chain joins TRBV5-1 and TRBJ2-3; tentative D call: TRBD2 (6 bases). This CDR3 has 18 amino acids. Germline CDR1 SGHRS, CDR2 YFSETQ. Trimming cost V 0 bases and J 2 bases, with 19 bases left between them. CDR3 in amino acids: CASSLASGGRYNTDTQYF. In nucleotides, the CDR3 is TGCGCCAGCAGCTTGGCCAGTGGAGGGCGATATAACACAGATACGCAGTATTTT.

The gene calls are TRBV5-1 and TRBJ2-1; 8 bases match TRBD1. V lost 1 base, J lost 1 base, and 7 bases stayed unmatched. This CDR3 contains 17 residues. Germline CDR1 is SGHRS and CDR2 is YFSETQ. The CDR3 sequence: CASSLFWTGMSYNEQFF. CDR3 bases: TGCGCCAGCAGCTTGTTTTGGACAGGGATGTCCTACAATGAGCAGTTCTTC.

This clone was found once. The chain links TRBV27 to TRBJ2-7, with D perhaps matching TRBD2 (5 bases). This CDR3 comprises 17 residues. Germline V gene data show CDR1 as MNHEY and CDR2 as SMNVEV (reference sequence). Trimming shortened V by 2 bases and J by 3 bases, and 20 bases separated the two germline ends. The CDR3 loop reads CASSLRWASYADYEQYF. The DNA of the CDR3 is TGTGCCAGCAGTTTACGGTGGGCTAGCTACGCCGACTACGAGCAGTACTTC.

CDR3 amino acids: CASSLERLYEQYF. CDR3 coding DNA: TGCGCCAGCAGCTTGGAAAGGCTCTACGAGCAGTACTTC. The V and J genes are TRBV5-1 and TRBJ2-7; D is ambiguous. The CDR3 is 13 amino acids. The V gene's germline CDR1 is SGHRS and CDR2 YFSETQ. V lost 0 bases and J 3 bases, leaving 7 bases between the germline ends.

V is TRBV6-6 and J is TRBJ2-1; TRBD2 agrees at 9 bases. With 0 bases clipped from V and 8 bases from J, the junction kept 5 bases outside the gene matches. CDR3 size: 15 residues. Germline CDR1 MNHNY, CDR2 SVGAGI (reference sequence). DNA for the CDR3: TGTGCCAGCAGTTACTCCGGCGGGAGGGGCGATGAGCAGTTCTTC. It translates to CASSYSGGRGDEQFF.

The CDR3 nucleotides are TGTGCCAGCAGCTTAGCGCTTAGCTCTTCGGAAGCTTTCTTT. Amino acid sequence: CASSLALSSSEAFF. J is TRBJ1-1 and V is TRBV7-2; no clear D. The V gene's germline CDR1 is SGHTA and CDR2 FQGNSA. V was pared by 0 bases and J by 8 bases, with 13 bases between. The CDR3 runs to 14 residues.

The chain uses TRBV9 and TRBJ1-1, with D unclear. Germline V gene lookup returns CDR1 SGDLS and CDR2 YYNGEE. V lost 4 bases and J lost 1, with 8 bases in between. This CDR3 has 13 residues. The CDR3 DNA is TGTGCCAGCAGCCTCGGTCGGAACACTGAAGCTTTCTTT. Translation: CASSLGRNTEAFF.

The chain uses TRBV15 and TRBJ1-4, with 9 bases fitting TRBD1. The V segment lost 5 bases and the J segment 7 bases; nucleotides outside the gene matches: 8. CDR3 length equals 15 residues. Looked up from germline, CDR1 is LNHNV and CDR2 is YYDKDF (reference sequence). The CDR3 DNA follows: TGTGCCACCAGCGCTATACAGGGGGCGAGTGAAAAACTGTTTTTT. It translates to CATSAIQGASEKLFF.

The chain links TRBV5-4 to TRBJ1-2, with D uncertain. Per germline, CDR1 SGHNT and CDR2 YYREEE (reference sequence). This CDR3 comprises 13 residues. Trimming shortened V by 3 bases and J by 3 bases, and 9 bases separated the two germline ends. In DNA, the CDR3 is TGTGCCAGCAGCTGGCCGGGATACTATGGCTACACCTTC. This translates into CASSWPGYYGYTF. Drawing the rest from reference TRBV5-4 and TRBJ1-2, the complete variable domain is ETGVTQSPTHLIKTRGQQVTLRCSSQSGHNTVSWYQQALGQGPQFIFQYYREEENGRGNFPPRFSGLQFPNYSSELNVNALELDDSALYLCASSWPGYYGYTFGSGTRLTVV.

This clone turned up a few times. V is TRBV2 and J is TRBJ1-3; D is undetermined. CDR1 and CDR2 from the germline V gene are SNHLY and FYNNEI. The germline V and J ends were trimmed by 6 bases and 0 bases, with 9 bases remaining between them. The length of the CDR3 is 14 residues. The CDR3 region has the DNA TGTGCCAGCAGCCCCAGTTACTCTGGAAACACCATATATTTT. Translation gives CASSPSYSGNTIYF.

V gene TRBV7-6 combines with J gene TRBJ2-3; no clear D gene. This CDR3 has 13 residues. The V gene lost 7 bases and the J gene lost 0 bases, with 8 bases spanning the gap. Germline V gene lookup returns CDR1 SGHVS and CDR2 FNYEAQ. This CDR3 is CASKTLSTDTQYF. CDR3 DNA sequence: TGTGCCAGCAAGACCCTAAGCACAGATACGCAGTATTTT.

The genes are TRBV14 and TRBJ1-2, with TRBD1 identical over 8 bases. Germline V gene data show CDR1 as SGHDN and CDR2 as FVKESK. J gave up 5 bases and V 1 base, and 3 bases lay outside the gene matches. This CDR3 has 14 amino acids. The CDR3 DNA reads TGTGCCAGCAGCCAAGGACAGGGGCCTTATGGCTACACCTTC. Translating gives CASSQGQGPYGYTF. Full variable domain (missing parts from reference TRBV14 and TRBJ1-2): EAGVTQFPSHSVIEKGQTVTLRCDPISGHDNLYWYRRVMGKEIKFLLHFVKESKQDESGMPNNRFLAERTGGTYSTLKVQPAELEDSGVYFCASSQGQGPYGYTFGSGTRLTVV.

The chain carries TRBV6-1 and TRBJ2-3; D is unresolved. The V gene's germline CDR1 is MNHNS and CDR2 SASEGT. V was clipped by 1 base and J by 5 bases, with 13 bases between them. This CDR3 region has 15 residues. The CDR3 sequence: CASSEEDHLQDTQYF. For the CDR3, the DNA is TGTGCCAGCAGTGAAGAAGACCATTTGCAAGATACGCAGTATTTT.

To note about this clone: This CDR3 is also generated by other DNA sequences in the sample. The chain carries TRBV9 and TRBJ2-6; 9 nucleotides match TRBD1. CDR1 and CDR2 from the germline V gene are SGDLS and YYNGEE. Losses at the gene ends were 1 base for V and 1 base for J; bases not matched to a gene: 3. The CDR3 totals 17 residues. As DNA, the CDR3 is TGTGCCAGCAGCGTACGAGACAGGGGGTCTGGGGCCAACGTCCTGACTTTC. Amino acids: CASSVRDRGSGANVLTF.

The V call is TRBV28, the J call TRBJ2-1; unclear D gene. Trimming shortened V by 1 base and J by 4 bases, and 5 bases separated the two germline ends. This CDR3 is 13 amino acids long. Germline-derived CDR1 and CDR2 are MDHEN and SYDVKM. The CDR3 loop is CASSLYTYNEQFF. The CDR3 DNA follows: TGTGCCAGCAGTTTATATACATACAATGAGCAGTTCTTC.

To note about this clone: Germline and junction disagree at one end, which may indicate a read error. J is TRBJ2-7 and V is TRBV9; 8 bases agree with TRBD2. CDR3 size: 13 residues. CDR1 is SGDLS and CDR2 is YYNGEE in the germline V gene. The CDR3 DNA follows: TGTGCCAGCAGCGTAAGGACTAGCCTTTTCCCGGGGTTC. Translating gives CASSVRTSLFPGF. The full variable domain, rest sourced from reference TRBV9 and TRBJ2-7, is DSGVTQTPKHLITATGQRVTLRCSPRSGDLSVYWYQQSLDQGLQFLIQYYNGEERAKGNILERFSAQQFPDLHSELNLSSLELGDSALYFCASSVRTSLFPGFGPGTRLTVT.

This chain uses TRBV30 with TRBJ2-1; D not certain. V was trimmed by 6 bases and J by 6 bases, leaving 15 bases between them. The CDR3 is 13 amino acids. Germline CDR1 GTSNPN, CDR2 SVGIG (reference sequence). CDR3 bases: TGTGCCTGCTCACTGGGTTTGAGCAATGAGCAGTTCTTC. It encodes CACSLGLSNEQFF.

The J gene is TRBJ2-2, the V gene TRBV5-4, with 7 positions matching TRBD2. The V gene end was trimmed by 2 bases and the J gene end by 6 bases; junction bases not matched to a gene: 7. Germline assignment: CDR1 SGHNT and CDR2 YYREEE (reference sequence). This CDR3 spans 15 amino acids. CDR3 bases: TGTGCCAGCAGCTTTGTATCCGCGGGAGCCGGGGAGCTGTTTTTT. Its translation is CASSFVSAGAGELFF.

This rearrangement joins TRBV19 to TRBJ2-7, with D possibly matching TRBD1 (5 bases). Deletions cut 6 bases from V and 7 bases from J, with 10 bases between. The V gene's germline CDR1 is LNHDA and CDR2 SQIVND (reference sequence). This CDR3 spans 11 amino acids. CDR3 sequence: CASSPRQEQYF. The CDR3 nucleotides are TGTGCCAGTAGCCCTCGACAGGAGCAGTACTTC.

V and J are TRBV5-4 and TRBJ2-7; TRBD1 might be the D (5 bases). Trimming took off 5 bases at V and 0 bases at J, with 9 bases between the two ends. The CDR3 loop spans 13 amino acids. Germline CDR1 SGHNT, CDR2 YYREEE (reference sequence). Here the CDR3 reads CASSWGASYEQYF. Written as DNA, the CDR3 is TGTGCCAGCAGTTGGGGCGCCTCCTACGAGCAGTACTTC. The full variable domain, in which reference TRBV5-4 and TRBJ2-7 provide the parts outside the CDR3, is ETGVTQSPTHLIKTRGQQVTLRCSSQSGHNTVSWYQQALGQGPQFIFQYYREEENGRGNFPPRFSGLQFPNYSSELNVNALELDDSALYLCASSWGASYEQYFGPGTRLTVT.